The clone carrying this T cell receptor (beta chain) was observed a few times. The data were obtained in a study of response to subunit inactivated influenza vaccine. TCRdb used MiXCR to reprocess the RT-PCR reads, holding one entry per CDR3 protein. The repertoire includes approximately 500,000 distinct CDR3 sequences, around a quarter of them detected once, and about 2.8% sits in the top ten. This CDR3 has 17 amino acids. V shed 7 bases and J 0 bases; nucleotides not matched to a gene: 11. CDR1 and CDR2 (germline): MGHRA, YSYEKL. These sequences were also reported in another study, on T cells expressing NK-cell markers. According to that study: Template switching by 5'RACE with UMIs generated the TCR beta cDNA.

The rearrangement links TRBV4-1 to TRBJ2-1; 8 nucleotides line up with TRBD2. The specimen was CD4+ T cells sorted from PBMCs, collected 12 days after vaccination. The TCR originated in a man aged 50 or older who received an inactivated influenza vaccine. This CDR3 reads CASKARSGGFSYNEQFF. In DNA form, the CDR3 reads TGCGCCAGCAAAGCCCGCAGCGGGGGCTTCTCCTACAATGAGCAGTTCTTC.